This T cell receptor beta chain was sequenced in a study of OX40 agonist ivuxolimab in advanced cancers. CDR1 and CDR2 (germline): ENHRY, SYGVKD. The CDR3 spans 17 residues. V shed 2 bases and J shed 0 bases, with 11 bases lying between them. Repertoires were generated with immunoSEQ multiplex PCR, while TCRdb's copy carries only in-frame clones and drops some. There are about 79,000 clones in the sample; 88% occur only once, and 4.1% lies in the top ten. The starting material was CD4+ or CD8+ T cells sorted from blood, obtained in a trial of the OX40 agonist ivuxolimab. The V gene is TRBV10-3, the J gene TRBJ2-6; D is perhaps TRBD2 (6 bases). This receptor was identified in an adult with an advanced solid tumor such as melanoma, head and neck, liver or kidney cancer. The CDR3: CAISEGGTLSGANVLTF. The CDR3 region has the DNA TGTGCCATCAGTGAGGGGGGGACCCTCTCTGGGGCCAACGTCCTGACTTTC.